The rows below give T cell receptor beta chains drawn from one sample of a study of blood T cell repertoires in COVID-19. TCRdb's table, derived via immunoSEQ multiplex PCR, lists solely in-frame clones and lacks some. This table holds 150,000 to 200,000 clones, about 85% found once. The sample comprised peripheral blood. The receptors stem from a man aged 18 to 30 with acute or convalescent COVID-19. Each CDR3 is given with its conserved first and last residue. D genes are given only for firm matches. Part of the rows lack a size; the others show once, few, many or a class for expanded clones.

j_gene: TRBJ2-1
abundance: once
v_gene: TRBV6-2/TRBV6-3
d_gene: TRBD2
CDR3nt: TGTGCCAGCAGCTTTATAGCGGGGGGCTACAATGAGCAGTTCTTC
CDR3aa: CASSFIAGGYNEQFF

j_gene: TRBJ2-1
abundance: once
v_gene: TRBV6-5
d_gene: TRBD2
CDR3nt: TGTGCCAGCGGTAGCGGGGGGCGACCCTACAATGAGCAGTTCTTC
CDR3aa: CASGSGGRPYNEQFF

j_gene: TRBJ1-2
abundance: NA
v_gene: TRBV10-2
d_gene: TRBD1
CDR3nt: TGCGCCAGCAGTCCCTCGGACAGGGGGACCTATGGCTACACCTTC
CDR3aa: CASSPSDRGTYGYTF

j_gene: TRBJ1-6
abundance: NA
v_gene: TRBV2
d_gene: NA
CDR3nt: TGTGCCAGCAGTAGCCAGGGTACGAATTCACCCCTCCACTTT
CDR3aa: CASSSQGTNSPLHF

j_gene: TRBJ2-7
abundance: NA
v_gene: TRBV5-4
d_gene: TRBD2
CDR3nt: TGTGCCAGCAGCTTTGGGGCGGGGGGCCGTGCCTACGAGCAGTACTTC
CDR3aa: CASSFGAGGRAYEQYF

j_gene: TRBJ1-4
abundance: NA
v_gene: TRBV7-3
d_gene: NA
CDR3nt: TGTGCCAGCAGCCTCGGGTGGAGGGGAAAGGATGAAAAACTGTTTTTT
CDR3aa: CASSLGWRGKDEKLFF

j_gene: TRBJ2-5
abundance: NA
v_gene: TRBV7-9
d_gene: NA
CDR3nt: TGTGCCAGCAGCTTTAACAGGGAACAAGAGACCCAGTACTTC
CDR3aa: CASSFNREQETQYF

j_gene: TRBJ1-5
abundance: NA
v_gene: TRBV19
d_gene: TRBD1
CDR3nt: TGTGCCAGTAGGGGGACAGAAGGCAATCAGCCCCAGCATTTT
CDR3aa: CASRGTEGNQPQHF

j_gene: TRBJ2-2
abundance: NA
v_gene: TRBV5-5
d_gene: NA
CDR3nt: TGTGCCAGCAGCCCCCAGGGGAGTGCGAACACCGGGGAGCTGTTTTTT
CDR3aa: CASSPQGSANTGELFF

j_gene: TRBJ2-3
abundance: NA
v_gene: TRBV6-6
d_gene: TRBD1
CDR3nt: TGTGCCAGCAATGGACAGGGACGCACAGATACGCAGTATTTT
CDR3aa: CASNGQGRTDTQYF

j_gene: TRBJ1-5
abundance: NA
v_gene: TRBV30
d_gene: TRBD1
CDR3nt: TGTGCCTGGACCTCCCAGGGGGCGCAACAGCCCCAGCATTTT
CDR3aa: CAWTSQGAQQPQHF

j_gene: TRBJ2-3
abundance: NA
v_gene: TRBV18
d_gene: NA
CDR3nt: TGTGCCAGCCTACAGGGGAGGAGCACAGATACGCAGTATTTT
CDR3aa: CASLQGRSTDTQYF

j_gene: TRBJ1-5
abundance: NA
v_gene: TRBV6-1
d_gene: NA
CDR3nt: TGTGCCAGCAGTGACAGGGGACACGGCAATCAGCCCCAGCATTTT
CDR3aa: CASSDRGHGNQPQHF

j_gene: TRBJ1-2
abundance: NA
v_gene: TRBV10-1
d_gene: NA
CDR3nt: TGCGCCAGCAGCCAAGGCAGGCACTCTGGCTACACCTTC
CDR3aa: CASSQGRHSGYTF

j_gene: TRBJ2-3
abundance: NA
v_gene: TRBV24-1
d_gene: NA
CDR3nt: TGTGCCACCAGCTTTTCCGATACGCAGTATTTT
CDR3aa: CATSFSDTQYF

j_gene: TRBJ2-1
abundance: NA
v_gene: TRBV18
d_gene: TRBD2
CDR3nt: TGTGCCAGCTCACCCATCAGCGGGGGGCCGTACAATGAGCAGTTCTTC
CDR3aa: CASSPISGGPYNEQFF

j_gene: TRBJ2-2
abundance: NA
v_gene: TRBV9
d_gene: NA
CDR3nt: TGTGCCAGCAGCGATACAGGGTACACCGGGGAGCTGTTTTTT
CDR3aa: CASSDTGYTGELFF

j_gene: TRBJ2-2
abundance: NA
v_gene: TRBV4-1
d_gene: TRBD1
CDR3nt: TGCGCCAGCAGCCAAGGGACAGGGGGTGGCACCGGGGAGCTGTTTTTT
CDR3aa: CASSQGTGGGTGELFF

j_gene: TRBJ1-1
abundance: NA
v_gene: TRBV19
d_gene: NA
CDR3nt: TGTGCCAGTAGTATTGCGGGTTTCACTGAAGCTTTCTTT
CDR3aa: CASSIAGFTEAFF

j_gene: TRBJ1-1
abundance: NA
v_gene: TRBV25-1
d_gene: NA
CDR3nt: TGTGCCAGCAGTGAGAGCGGGAGAGGCACTGAAGCTTTCTTT
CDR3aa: CASSESGRGTEAFF

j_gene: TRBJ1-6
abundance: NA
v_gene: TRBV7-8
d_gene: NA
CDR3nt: TGTGCCAGCAGCTTTGGCAGGGGCTCGCCCCTCCACTTT
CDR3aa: CASSFGRGSPLHF

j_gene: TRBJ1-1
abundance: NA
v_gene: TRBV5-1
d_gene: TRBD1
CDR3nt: TGCGCCAGCAGGGGACAGGGTGACCCTGAAGCTTTCTTT
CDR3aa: CASRGQGDPEAFF

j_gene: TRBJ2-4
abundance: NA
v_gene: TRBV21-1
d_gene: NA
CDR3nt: TGTGCCAGCACCTCACAGGGAGCCAAAAACATTCAGTACTTC
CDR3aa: CASTSQGAKNIQYF

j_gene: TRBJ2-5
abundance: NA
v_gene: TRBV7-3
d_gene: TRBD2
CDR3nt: TGTGCCAGCAGCTCGGGTAGCGGGGGAAAACAAGAGACCCAGTACTTC
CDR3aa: CASSSGSGGKQETQYF

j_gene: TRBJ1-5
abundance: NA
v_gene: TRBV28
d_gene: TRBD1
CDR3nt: TGTGCCAGCAGTTTATCCGGGACAGGGATTCAGCCCCAGCATTTT
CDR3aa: CASSLSGTGIQPQHF

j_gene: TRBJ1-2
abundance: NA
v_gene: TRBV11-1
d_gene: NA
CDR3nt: TGTGCCAGCAGCTTTGGCAGGGCGGGCTACACCTTC
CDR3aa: CASSFGRAGYTF

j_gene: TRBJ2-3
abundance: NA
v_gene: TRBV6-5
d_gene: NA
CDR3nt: TGTGCCAGCAGTCTCAGGGGCAGCACAGATACGCAGTATTTT
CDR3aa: CASSLRGSTDTQYF

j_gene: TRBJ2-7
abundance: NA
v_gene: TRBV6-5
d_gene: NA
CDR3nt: TGTGCCAGCAGCACAAGCAGGGCGTACGAGCAGTACTTC
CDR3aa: CASSTSRAYEQYF

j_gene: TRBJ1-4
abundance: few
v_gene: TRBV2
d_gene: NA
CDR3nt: TGTGCCAGCGTTCCTCGGGACAATTGGGCTGAAAAACTGTTTTTT
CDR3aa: CASVPRDNWAEKLFF

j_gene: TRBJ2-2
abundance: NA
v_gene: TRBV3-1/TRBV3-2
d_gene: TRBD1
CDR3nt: TGTGCCAGCAGCCGGAATGCCGGCAGGGGGCCGCGGACCGGGGAGCTGTTTTTT
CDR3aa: CASSRNAGRGPRTGELFF

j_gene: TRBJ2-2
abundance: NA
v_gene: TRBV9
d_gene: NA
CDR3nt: TGTGCCAGCAGCCCCCGAGGAGTCCAGATGGGCGGGGAGCTGTTTTTT
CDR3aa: CASSPRGVQMGGELFF

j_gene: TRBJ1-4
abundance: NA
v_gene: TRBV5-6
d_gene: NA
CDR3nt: TGTGCCAGCAGCTTGGATCCCGGGACACCTAATGAAAAACTGTTTTTT
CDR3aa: CASSLDPGTPNEKLFF

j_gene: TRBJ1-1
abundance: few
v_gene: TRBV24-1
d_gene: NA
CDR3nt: TGTGCCACCAGTGATGGGGGCAGGAACACTGAAGCTTTCTTT
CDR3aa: CATSDGGRNTEAFF

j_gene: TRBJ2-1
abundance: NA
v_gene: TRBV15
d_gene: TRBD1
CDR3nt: TGTGCCACCAGCAGAGAATACCCTCAGCCGGGACAGGCTAGCAATGAGCAGTTCTTC
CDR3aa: CATSREYPQPGQASNEQFF

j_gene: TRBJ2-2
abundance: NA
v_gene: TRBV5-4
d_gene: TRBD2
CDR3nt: TGTGCCAGCAGCTTGACGGGGAGGGTCACCGGGGAGCTGTTTTTT
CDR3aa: CASSLTGRVTGELFF

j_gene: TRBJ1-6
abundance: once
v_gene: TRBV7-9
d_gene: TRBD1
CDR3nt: TGTGCCAGCAGCTTATACCCAGGGGGCACGGATTCACCCCTCCACTTT
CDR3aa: CASSLYPGGTDSPLHF

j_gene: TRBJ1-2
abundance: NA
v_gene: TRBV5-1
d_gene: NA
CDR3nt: TGCGCCAGCAGCTTGGAGGCGGGGGCCAACTATGGCTACACCTTC
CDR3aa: CASSLEAGANYGYTF

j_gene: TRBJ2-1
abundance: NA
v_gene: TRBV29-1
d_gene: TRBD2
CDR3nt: TGCAGCGTAGGAAGCGGGGGGCAGCAGTTCTTC
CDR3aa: CSVGSGGQQFF

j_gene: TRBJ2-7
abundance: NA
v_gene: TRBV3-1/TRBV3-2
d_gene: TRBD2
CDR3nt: TGTGCCAGCAGCCAAGGACATCTAGCGGGGCGAAACTACGAGCAGTACTTC
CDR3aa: CASSQGHLAGRNYEQYF

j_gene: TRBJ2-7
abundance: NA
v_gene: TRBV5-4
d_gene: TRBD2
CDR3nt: TGTGCCAGCAGTTCGTGGGGGGGGGTAACCTACGAGCAGTACTTC
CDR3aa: CASSSWGGVTYEQYF

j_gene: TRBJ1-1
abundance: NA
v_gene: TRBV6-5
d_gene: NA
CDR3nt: TGTGCCAGCAGTAGACAGACTAACACTGAAGCTTTCTTT
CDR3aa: CASSRQTNTEAFF

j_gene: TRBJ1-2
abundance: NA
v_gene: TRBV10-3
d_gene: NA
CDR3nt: TGTGCCATCAGTGAGTCGATCGGCTATGGCTACACCTTC
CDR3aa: CAISESIGYGYTF

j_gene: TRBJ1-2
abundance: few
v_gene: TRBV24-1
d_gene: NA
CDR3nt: TGTGCCACCAGTGATTTTAGGACAGTCTATGGCTACACCTTC
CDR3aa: CATSDFRTVYGYTF

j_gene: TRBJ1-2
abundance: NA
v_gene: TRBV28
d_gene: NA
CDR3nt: TGTGCAAGTGGGGGCGGGGGTACTTATGGCTACACCTTC
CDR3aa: CASGGGGTYGYTF

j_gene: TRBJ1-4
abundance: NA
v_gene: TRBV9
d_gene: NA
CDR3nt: TGTGCCAGCAGCGCGGTATCGACCAGGCCGCACAAAACTAATGAAAAACTGTTTTTT
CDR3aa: CASSAVSTRPHKTNEKLFF

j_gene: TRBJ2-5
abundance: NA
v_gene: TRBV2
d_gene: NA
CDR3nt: TGTGCCAGCAGTCCGTTCGCAGGGCGAGAGACCCAGTACTTC
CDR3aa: CASSPFAGRETQYF

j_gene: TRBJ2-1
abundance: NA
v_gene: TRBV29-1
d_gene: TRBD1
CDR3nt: TGCAGCGCCGGACAGGGGGTTTCCGATGAGCAGTTCTTC
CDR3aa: CSAGQGVSDEQFF

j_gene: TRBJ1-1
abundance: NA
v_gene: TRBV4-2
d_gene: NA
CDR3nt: TGTGCCAGCTCGAGTGTGAACACTGAAGCTTTCTTT
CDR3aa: CASSSVNTEAFF

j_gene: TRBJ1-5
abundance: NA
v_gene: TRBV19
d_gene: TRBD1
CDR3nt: TGTGCCAGTAGCTACCACCTGGGACAGGATAGCAATCAGCCCCAGCATTTT
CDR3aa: CASSYHLGQDSNQPQHF

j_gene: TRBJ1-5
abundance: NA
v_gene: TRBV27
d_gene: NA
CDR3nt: TGTGCCAGCAGTCAATCTGGGGGCCCGGAGACCCAGCATTTT
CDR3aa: CASSQSGGPETQHF